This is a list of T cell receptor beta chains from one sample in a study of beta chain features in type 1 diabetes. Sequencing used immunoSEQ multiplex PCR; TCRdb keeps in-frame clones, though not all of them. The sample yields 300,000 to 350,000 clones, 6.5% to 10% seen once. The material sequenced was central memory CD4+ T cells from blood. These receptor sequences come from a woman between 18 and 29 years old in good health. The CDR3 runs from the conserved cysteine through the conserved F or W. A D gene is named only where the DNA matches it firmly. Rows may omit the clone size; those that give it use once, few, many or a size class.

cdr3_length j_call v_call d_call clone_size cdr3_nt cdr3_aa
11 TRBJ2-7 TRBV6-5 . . TGTGCCAGCAGGGAGAACTACGAGCAGTACTTC CASRENYEQYF
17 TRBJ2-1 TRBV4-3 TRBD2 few TGCGCCAGCAGCCAGAACCCGGGACTAGGGGCGTACAATGAGCAGTTCTTC CASSQNPGLGAYNEQFF
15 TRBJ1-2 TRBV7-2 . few TGTGCCAGCAGCCTGGTAGTTATGACGCAGGGTGGCTACACCTTC CASSLVVMTQGGYTF
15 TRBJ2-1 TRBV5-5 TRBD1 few TGTGCCAGCAGCTTGGAGGACAGGGCTTACAATGAGCAGTTCTTC CASSLEDRAYNEQFF
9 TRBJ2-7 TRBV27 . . TGTGCCCGCAACTACGAGCAGTACTTC CARNYEQYF
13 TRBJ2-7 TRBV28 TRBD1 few TGTGCCAGCAGTTTTTGGGACAGGCCGAAGCAGTACTTC CASSFWDRPKQYF
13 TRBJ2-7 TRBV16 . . TGTGCCAGCAGCCAATCTGGCAGCTACGAGCAGTACTTC CASSQSGSYEQYF
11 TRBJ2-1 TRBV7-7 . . TGTGCTAGCAGCTCAGGACAGCGTTTGTTCTTC CASSSGQRLFF
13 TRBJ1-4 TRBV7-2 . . TGTGCCAGCAGCAGGCGGTATAATGAAAAACTGTTTTTT CASSRRYNEKLFF
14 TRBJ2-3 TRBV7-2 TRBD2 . TGTGCCAGCAGTCTAGCGGGGCAGACAGATACGCAGTATTTT CASSLAGQTDTQYF
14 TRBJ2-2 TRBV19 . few TGTGCCAGTAGTACTGCTGGGACGTCCGGGGAGCTGTTTTTT CASSTAGTSGELFF
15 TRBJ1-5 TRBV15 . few TGTGCCACCAGCAGTCCCGGGACGGTGCATCAGCCCCAGCATTTT CATSSPGTVHQPQHF
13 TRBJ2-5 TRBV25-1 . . TGTGCCAGCAGGAGCCACCTCCAAGAGACCCAGTACTTC CASRSHLQETQYF
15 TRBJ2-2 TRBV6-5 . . TGTGCCAGCATACGGACGGGAGTTGGTACCGGGGAGCTGTTTTTT CASIRTGVGTGELFF
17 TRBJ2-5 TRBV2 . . TGTGCCAGCAGTGATTTGGGCGGCGGGCCAGTCCAAGAGACCCAGTACTTC CASSDLGGGPVQETQYF
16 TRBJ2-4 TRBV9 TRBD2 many TGTGCCAGCAGCGTAGGGGAGGGTCGAGCCAAAAACATTCAGTACTTC CASSVGEGRAKNIQYF
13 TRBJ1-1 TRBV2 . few TGTGCCAGCAGCAGGGACGGGAACACTGAAGCTTTCTTT CASSRDGNTEAFF
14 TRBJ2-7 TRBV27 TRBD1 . TGTGCCAGCAGTTTATACAGGGGATCGGACGAGCAGTACTTC CASSLYRGSDEQYF
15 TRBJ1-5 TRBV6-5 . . TGTGCCAGCAGTCCTCGACAGAGAAGCAATCAGCCCCAGCATTTT CASSPRQRSNQPQHF
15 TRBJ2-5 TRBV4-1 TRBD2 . TGCGCCAGCAGCGATGGACTAGCCGACATAGAGACCCAGTACTTC CASSDGLADIETQYF
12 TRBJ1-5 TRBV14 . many TGTGCCAGCAGCCTCCGGGATCAGCCCCAGCATTTT CASSLRDQPQHF
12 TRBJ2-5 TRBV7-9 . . TGTGCCAGCAGCTTACATCAAGAGACCCAGTACTTC CASSLHQETQYF
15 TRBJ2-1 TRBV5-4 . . TGTGCCAGCAGTTTGGACGAGAGCTCCTACAATGAGCAGTTCTTC CASSLDESSYNEQFF
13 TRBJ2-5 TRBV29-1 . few TGCAGCGTTCCGGGGTTAGGGGCAGAGACCCAGTACTTC CSVPGLGAETQYF
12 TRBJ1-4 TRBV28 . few TGTGCCAGCAGTTTATGGTATGAAAAACTGTTTTTT CASSLWYEKLFF
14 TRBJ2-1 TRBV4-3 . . TGCGCCAGCAGTAGGGAGTTCCGGTACAATGAGCAGTTCTTC CASSREFRYNEQFF
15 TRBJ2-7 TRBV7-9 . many TGTGCCAGCAGCGGCACCGGGACGGCCGGCAACGAGCAGTACTTC CASSGTGTAGNEQYF
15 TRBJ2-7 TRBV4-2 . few TGTGCCAGCAGCCAGGGGGGCGACCTCTCCTACGAGCAGTACTTC CASSQGGDLSYEQYF
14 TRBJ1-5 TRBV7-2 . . TGTGCCAGCAGCTTGATGGGGGCCGAACAGCCCCAGCATTTT CASSLMGAEQPQHF
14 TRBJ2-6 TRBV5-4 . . TGTGCCAGCAGGTCGGGTGCTGGGGCCAACGTCCTGACTTTC CASRSGAGANVLTF
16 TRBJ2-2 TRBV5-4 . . TGTGCCAGCAGCTTGGCTCTGGGGACCCCTGAGAGGGAGCTGTTTTTT CASSLALGTPERELFF
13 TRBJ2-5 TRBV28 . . TGTGCCAGCAGTTCTGACAGAACGGAGACCCAGTACTTC CASSSDRTETQYF
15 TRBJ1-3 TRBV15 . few TGTGCCACCAGCAGAGGGGCGTCCTCTGGAAACACCATATATTTT CATSRGASSGNTIYF
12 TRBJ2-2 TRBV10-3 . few TGTGCCATCAGTGGCGGAACCGGGGAGCTGTTTTTT CAISGGTGELFF
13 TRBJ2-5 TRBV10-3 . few TGTGCCATCTGTATGAGTTCGGGAGAGACCCAGTACTTC CAICMSSGETQYF